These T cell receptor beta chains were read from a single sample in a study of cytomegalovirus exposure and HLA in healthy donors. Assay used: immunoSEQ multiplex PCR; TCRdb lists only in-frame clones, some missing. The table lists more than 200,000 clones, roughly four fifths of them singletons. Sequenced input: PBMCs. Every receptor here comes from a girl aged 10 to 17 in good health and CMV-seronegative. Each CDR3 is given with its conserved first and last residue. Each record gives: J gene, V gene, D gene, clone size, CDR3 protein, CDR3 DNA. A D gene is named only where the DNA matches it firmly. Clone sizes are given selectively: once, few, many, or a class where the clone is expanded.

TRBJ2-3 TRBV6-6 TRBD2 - CASRAGTSFVTDTQYF TGTGCCAGCAGGGCCGGGACTAGCTTCGTCACAGATACGCAGTATTTT
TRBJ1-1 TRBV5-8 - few CASCRTGTEAFF TGTGCCAGCTGTAGGACGGGAACTGAAGCTTTCTTT
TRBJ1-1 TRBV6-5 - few CASSYSDTEAFF TGTGCCAGCAGTTACAGCGACACTGAAGCTTTCTTT
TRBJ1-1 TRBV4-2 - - CASSQAGSGANTEAFF TGTGCCAGCAGCCAAGCGGGCAGCGGAGCGAACACTGAAGCTTTCTTT
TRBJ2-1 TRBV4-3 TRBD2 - CASSQGSGGDYNEQFF TGCGCCAGCAGCCAGGGTAGCGGGGGCGATTACAATGAGCAGTTCTTC
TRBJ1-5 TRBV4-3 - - CASSQDIGGNQPQHF TGCGCCAGCAGCCAAGATATAGGGGGCAATCAGCCCCAGCATTTT
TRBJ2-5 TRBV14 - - CASSHGYTGETQYF TGTGCCAGCAGCCACGGCTATACGGGGGAGACCCAGTACTTC
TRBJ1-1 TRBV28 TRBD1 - CASSGKGGWEAFF TGTGCCAGCAGTGGAAAAGGGGGCTGGGAAGCTTTCTTT
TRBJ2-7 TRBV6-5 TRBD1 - CASSYSSPGQGRGQYF TGTGCCAGCAGTTACTCCAGCCCTGGACAGGGACGAGGGCAGTACTTC
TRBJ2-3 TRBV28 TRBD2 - CASSLSAGGPDTQYF TGTGCCAGCAGTTTATCTGCGGGAGGCCCCGATACGCAGTATTTT
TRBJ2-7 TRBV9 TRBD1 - CASSPTGGANEQYF TGTGCCAGCAGCCCCACAGGGGGAGCGAACGAGCAGTACTTC
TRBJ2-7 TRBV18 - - CASSQGVGTYYEQYF TGTGCCAGCTCACAAGGAGTCGGGACTTACTACGAGCAGTACTTC
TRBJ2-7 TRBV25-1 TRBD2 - CASSETSGGGRYEQYF TGTGCCAGCAGTGAAACTAGCGGGGGGGGTCGCTACGAGCAGTACTTC
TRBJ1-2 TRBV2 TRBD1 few CASRDLGQFYGYTF TGTGCCAGCCGAGACCTGGGACAGTTCTATGGCTACACCTTC
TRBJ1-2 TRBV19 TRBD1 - CARVVVSGTGGRANYGYTF TGTGCCAGGGTCGTGGTTTCCGGGACAGGGGGACGCGCTAACTATGGCTACACCTTC
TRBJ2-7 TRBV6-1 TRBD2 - CASSGRSRLAGTYEQYF TGTGCCAGCAGTGGACGATCCCGACTAGCGGGCACTTACGAGCAGTACTTC
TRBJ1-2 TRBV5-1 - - CASSHTGYGYTF TGCGCCAGCAGTCATACAGGGTACGGCTACACCTTC
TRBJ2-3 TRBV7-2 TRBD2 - CASSFFSGGQADTQYF TGTGCCAGCAGCTTCTTTAGCGGGGGGCAGGCAGATACGCAGTATTTT
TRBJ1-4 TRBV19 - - CASSISWAGRNEKLFF TGTGCCAGTAGTATCTCTTGGGCAGGCCGGAATGAAAAACTGTTTTTT
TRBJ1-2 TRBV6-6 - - CASSYSHADGYTF TGTGCCAGCAGTTACTCACATGCGGATGGCTACACCTTC
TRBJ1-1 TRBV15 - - CATSSPPEPAEAFF TGTGCCACCAGCAGTCCTCCCGAGCCTGCTGAAGCTTTCTTT
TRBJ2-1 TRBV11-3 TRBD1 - CASSSEDRNNEQFF TGTGCCAGCAGTTCGGAGGACAGGAACAATGAGCAGTTCTTC
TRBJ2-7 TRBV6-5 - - CASSSPGEQYF TGTGCCAGCAGTTCCCCCGGTGAGCAGTACTTC
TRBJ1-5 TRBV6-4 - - CASSDSNGRSFRGQAYQPQHF TGTGCCAGCAGTGACAGTAATGGGCGGAGCTTTAGAGGACAAGCCTATCAGCCCCAGCATTTT
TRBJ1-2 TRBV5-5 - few CASSQAGRYGYTF TGTGCCAGCAGTCAAGCAGGGAGGTATGGCTACACCTTC
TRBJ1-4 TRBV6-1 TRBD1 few CASSEGTGNEKLFF TGTGCCAGCAGTGAGGGGACAGGCAATGAAAAACTGTTTTTT
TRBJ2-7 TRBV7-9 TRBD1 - CASSRTGIEQYF TGTGCCAGCAGTCGGACAGGGATCGAGCAGTACTTC
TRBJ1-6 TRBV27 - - CASLSLSSYNSPLHF TGTGCCAGCCTGTCCCTGAGCTCCTATAATTCACCCCTCCACTTT
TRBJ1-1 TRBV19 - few CASSIWQGGTEAFF TGTGCCAGTAGTATCTGGCAGGGAGGAACTGAAGCTTTCTTT
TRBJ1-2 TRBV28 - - CASSSLYGYTF TGTGCCAGCAGCTCTCTCTATGGCTACACCTTC
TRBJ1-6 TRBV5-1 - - CASSLNPKTGNYNSPLHF TGCGCCAGCAGCTTGAACCCTAAGACAGGAAACTATAATTCACCCCTCCACTTT
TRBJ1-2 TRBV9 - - CASKGGELYGYTF TGTGCCAGCAAGGGAGGAGAATTATATGGCTACACCTTC
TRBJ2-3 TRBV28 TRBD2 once CASSLQVGGSADTQYF TGTGCCAGCAGCCTACAGGTGGGCGGGAGCGCAGATACGCAGTATTTT
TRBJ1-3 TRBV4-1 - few CASSPTGFSSGNTIYF TGCGCCAGCAGCCCCACAGGTTTCTCCTCTGGAAACACCATATATTTT
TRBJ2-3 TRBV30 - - CAWSPSGGPGDTQYF TGTGCCTGGAGCCCCTCCGGGGGGCCGGGAGATACGCAGTATTTT
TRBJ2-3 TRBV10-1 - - CASSRSGETQRLTDTQYF TGCGCCAGCAGTCGTTCGGGGGAGACTCAGCGGTTGACAGATACGCAGTATTTT
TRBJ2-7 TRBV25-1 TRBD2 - CASSLAGTSSYEQYF TGTGCCAGCAGCCTAGCGGGGACGAGCTCCTACGAGCAGTACTTC
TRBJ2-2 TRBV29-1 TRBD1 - CSVGFLTGAGELFF TGCAGCGTTGGATTCTTGACAGGGGCCGGGGAGCTGTTTTTT
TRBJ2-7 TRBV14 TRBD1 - CASSQEPQVSTGQAYEQYF TGTGCCAGCAGCCAAGAACCCCAAGTGTCAACCGGACAGGCCTACGAGCAGTACTTC
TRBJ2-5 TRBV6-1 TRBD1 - CASNMDRGQETQYF TGTGCCAGCAACATGGACAGGGGGCAAGAGACCCAGTACTTC
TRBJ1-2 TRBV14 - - CASSQGLTDQRGYTF TGTGCCAGCAGCCAAGGCTTGACAGATCAGCGAGGCTACACCTTC
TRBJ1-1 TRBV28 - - CASMNGAASANTEAFF TGTGCCAGCATGAATGGGGCAGCAAGTGCGAACACTGAAGCTTTCTTT
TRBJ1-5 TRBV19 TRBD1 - CASSRQGQGANQPQHF TGTGCCAGTAGTAGACAGGGACAGGGGGCAAATCAGCCCCAGCATTTT
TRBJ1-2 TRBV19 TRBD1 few CASNDRGQGYGYTF TGTGCCAGTAATGACAGGGGGCAGGGCTATGGCTACACCTTC
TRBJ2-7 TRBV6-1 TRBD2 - CASSASLSPASGPYEQYF TGTGCCAGCAGTGCGTCTCTCTCTCCGGCTAGCGGGCCGTACGAGCAGTACTTC
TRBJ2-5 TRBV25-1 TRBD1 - CASSKPGQGAGETQYF TGTGCCAGCAGTAAACCGGGACAGGGGGCTGGAGAGACCCAGTACTTC
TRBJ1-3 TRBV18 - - CASSPRDSGNTIYF TGTGCCAGCTCACCCCGAGACTCTGGAAACACCATATATTTT
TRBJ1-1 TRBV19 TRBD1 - CASSIGTGARTEAFF TGTGCCAGTAGTATAGGGACAGGGGCGCGCACTGAAGCTTTCTTT
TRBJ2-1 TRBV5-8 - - CASTSLRTFNNEQFF TGTGCCAGCACCTCGCTTCGGACATTCAACAATGAGCAGTTCTTC
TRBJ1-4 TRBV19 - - CASSFRTATNEKLFF TGTGCCAGTAGTTTTCGTACTGCAACTAATGAAAAACTGTTTTTT
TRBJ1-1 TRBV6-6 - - CASRIQGTEAFF TGTGCCAGCAGAATACAGGGCACTGAAGCTTTCTTT
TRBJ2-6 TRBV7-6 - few CASSWLGANVLTF TGTGCCAGCAGCTGGCTTGGGGCCAACGTCCTGACTTTC
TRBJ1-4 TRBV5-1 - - CASSLDREGEKLFF TGCGCCAGCAGCTTGGACAGGGAGGGTGAAAAACTGTTTTTT
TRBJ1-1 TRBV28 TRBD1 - CASIPGQSIKAFF TGTGCCAGTATTCCGGGACAGAGCATTAAAGCTTTCTTT
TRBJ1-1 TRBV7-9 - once CASVLTGKNTEAFF TGTGCCAGCGTACTTACGGGAAAAAACACTGAAGCTTTCTTT
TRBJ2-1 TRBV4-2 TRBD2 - CASSQLAGDRVEQFF TGTGCCAGCAGCCAGTTAGCGGGAGATAGGGTTGAGCAGTTCTTC
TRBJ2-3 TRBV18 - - CASSPSFQGETSTDTQYF TGTGCCAGCTCACCAAGCTTTCAGGGTGAAACTAGCACAGATACGCAGTATTTT